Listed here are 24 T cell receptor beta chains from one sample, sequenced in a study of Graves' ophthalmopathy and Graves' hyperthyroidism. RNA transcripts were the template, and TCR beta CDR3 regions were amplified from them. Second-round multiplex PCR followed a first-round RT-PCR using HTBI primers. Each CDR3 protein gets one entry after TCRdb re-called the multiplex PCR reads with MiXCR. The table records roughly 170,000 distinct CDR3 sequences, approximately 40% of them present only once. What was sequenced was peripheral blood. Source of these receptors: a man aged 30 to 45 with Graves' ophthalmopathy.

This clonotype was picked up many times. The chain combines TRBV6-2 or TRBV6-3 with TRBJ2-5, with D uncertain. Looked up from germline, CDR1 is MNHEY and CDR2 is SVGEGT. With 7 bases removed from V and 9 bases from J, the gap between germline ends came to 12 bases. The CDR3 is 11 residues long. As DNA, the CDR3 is TGTGCCAGCACCCACACGACGGCCCAGTACTTC. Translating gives CASTHTTAQYF.

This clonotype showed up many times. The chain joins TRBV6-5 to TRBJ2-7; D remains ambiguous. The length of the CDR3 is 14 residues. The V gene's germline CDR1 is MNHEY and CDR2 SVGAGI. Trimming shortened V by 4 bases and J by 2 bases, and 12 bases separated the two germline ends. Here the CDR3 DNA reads TGTGCCAGCAGTTTAGGTGCGTACGCCTACGAGCAGTACTTC. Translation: CASSLGAYAYEQYF.

In DNA form, the CDR3 reads TGTGCCAGCAGTCCCCTCGGTGAGGAGACCCAGTACTTC. Amino acid sequence: CASSPLGEETQYF. The chain carries TRBV27 and TRBJ2-5, with no clear D. Trimming took 5 bases from V and 5 from J, leaving 12 bases between them. The CDR3 loop spans 13 amino acids. Germline V lookup: CDR1 MNHEY, CDR2 SMNVEV (reference sequence).

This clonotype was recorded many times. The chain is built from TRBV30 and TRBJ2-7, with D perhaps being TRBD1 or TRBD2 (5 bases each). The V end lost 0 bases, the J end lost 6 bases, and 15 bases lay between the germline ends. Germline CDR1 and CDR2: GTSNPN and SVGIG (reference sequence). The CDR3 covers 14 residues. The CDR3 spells CAWSVTGPAGEQYF. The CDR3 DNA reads TGTGCCTGGAGTGTTACGGGACCGGCGGGCGAGCAGTACTTC. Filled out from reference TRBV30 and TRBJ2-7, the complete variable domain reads SQTIHQWPATLVQPVGSPLSLECTVEGTSNPNLYWYRQAAGRGLQLLFYSVGIGQISSEVPQNLSASRPQDRQFILSSKKLLLSDSGFYLCAWSVTGPAGEQYFGPGTRLTVT.

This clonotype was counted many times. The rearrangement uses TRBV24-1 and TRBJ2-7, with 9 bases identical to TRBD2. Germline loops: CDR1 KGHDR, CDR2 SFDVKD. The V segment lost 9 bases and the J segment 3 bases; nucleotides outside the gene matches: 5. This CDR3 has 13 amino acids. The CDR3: CATSAGGIYEQYF. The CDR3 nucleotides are TGTGCCACCTCAGCGGGAGGTATCTACGAGCAGTACTTC.

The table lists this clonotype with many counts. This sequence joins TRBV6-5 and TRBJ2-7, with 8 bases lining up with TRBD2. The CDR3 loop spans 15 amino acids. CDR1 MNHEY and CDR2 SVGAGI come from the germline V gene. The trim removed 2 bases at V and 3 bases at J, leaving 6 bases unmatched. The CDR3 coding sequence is TGTGCCAGCAGTTACGGGGCGGGGGGATACTACGAGCAGTACTTC. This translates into CASSYGAGGYYEQYF.

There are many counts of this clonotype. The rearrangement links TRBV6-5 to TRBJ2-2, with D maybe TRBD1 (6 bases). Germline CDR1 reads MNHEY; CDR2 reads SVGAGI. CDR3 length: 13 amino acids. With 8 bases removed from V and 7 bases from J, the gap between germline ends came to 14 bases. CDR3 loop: CASLPTGHGELFF. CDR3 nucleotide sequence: TGTGCCAGCCTCCCCACAGGGCACGGGGAGCTGTTTTTT.

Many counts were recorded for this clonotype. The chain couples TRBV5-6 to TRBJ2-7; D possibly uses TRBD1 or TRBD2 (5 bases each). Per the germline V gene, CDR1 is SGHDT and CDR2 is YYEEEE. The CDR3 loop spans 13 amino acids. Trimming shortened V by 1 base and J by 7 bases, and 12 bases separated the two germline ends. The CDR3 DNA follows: TGTGCCAGCAGCTTGAATTGGGGGTTGGAGCAGTACTTC. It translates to CASSLNWGLEQYF. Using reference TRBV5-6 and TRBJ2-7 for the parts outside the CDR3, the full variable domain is DAGVTQSPTHLIKTRGQQVTLRCSPKSGHDTVSWYQQALGQGPQFIFQYYEEEERQRGNFPDRFSGHQFPNYSSELNVNALLLGDSALYLCASSLNWGLEQYFGPGTRLTVT.

CDR3 region: CASSRTGASPLHF. The CDR3 nucleotides read TGTGCCAGCTCACGGACAGGGGCCTCACCCCTCCACTTT. V and J are TRBV6-2 or TRBV6-3 and TRBJ1-6, with TRBD1 matching 9 bases. This CDR3 is built from 13 residues. The germline V gene encodes CDR1 MNHEY and CDR2 SVGEGT. V lost 8 bases, J lost 10 bases, and 6 bases stayed unmatched.

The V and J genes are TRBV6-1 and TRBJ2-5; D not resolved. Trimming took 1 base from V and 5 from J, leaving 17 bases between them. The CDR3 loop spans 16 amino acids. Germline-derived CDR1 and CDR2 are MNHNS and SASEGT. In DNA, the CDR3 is TGTGCCAGCAGTGAAGTTGGCAGACGATCTCGGGAGACCCAGTACTTC. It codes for CASSEVGRRSRETQYF.

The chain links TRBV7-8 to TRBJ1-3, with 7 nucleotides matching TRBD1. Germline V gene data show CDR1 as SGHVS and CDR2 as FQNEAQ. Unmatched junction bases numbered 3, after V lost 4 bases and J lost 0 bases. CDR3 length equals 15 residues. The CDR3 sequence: CASSSRQGSGNTIYF. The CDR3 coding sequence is TGTGCCAGCAGCTCGCGACAGGGCTCTGGAAACACCATATATTTT.

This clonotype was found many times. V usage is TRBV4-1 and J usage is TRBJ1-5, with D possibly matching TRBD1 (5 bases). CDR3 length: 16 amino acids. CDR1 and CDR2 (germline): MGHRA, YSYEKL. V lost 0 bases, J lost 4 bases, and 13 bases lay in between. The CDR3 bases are TGCGCCAGCAGCCAAGATAGGAGGGGAGTTAATCAGCCCCAGCATTTT. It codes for CASSQDRRGVNQPQHF.

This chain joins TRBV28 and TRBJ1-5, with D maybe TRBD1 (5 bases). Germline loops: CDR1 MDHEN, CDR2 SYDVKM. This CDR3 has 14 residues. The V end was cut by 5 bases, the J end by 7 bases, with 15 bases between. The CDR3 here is CASSLRRDYQPQHF. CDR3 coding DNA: TGTGCCAGCAGTCTCCGCAGGGATTACCAGCCCCAGCATTTT. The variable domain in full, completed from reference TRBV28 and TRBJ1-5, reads DVKVTQSSRYLVKRTGEKVFLECVQDMDHENMFWYRQDPGLGLRLIYFSYDVKMKEKGDIPEGYSVSREKKERFSLILESASTNQTSMYLCASSLRRDYQPQHFGDGTRLSIL.

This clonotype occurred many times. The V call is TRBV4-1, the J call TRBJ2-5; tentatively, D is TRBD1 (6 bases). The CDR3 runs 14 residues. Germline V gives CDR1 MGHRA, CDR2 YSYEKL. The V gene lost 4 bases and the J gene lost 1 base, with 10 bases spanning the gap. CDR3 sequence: CASSPGRGQETQYF. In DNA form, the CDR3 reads TGCGCCAGCAGCCCCGGCAGGGGCCAAGAGACCCAGTACTTC.

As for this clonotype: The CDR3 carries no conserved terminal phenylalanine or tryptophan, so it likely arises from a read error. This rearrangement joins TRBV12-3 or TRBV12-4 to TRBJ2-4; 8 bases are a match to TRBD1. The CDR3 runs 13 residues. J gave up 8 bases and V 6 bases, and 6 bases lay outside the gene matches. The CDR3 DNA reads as TGTGCCAGCAGCCCTCAGACAGGGGACATTCAGTACCTC. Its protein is CASSPQTGDIQYL.

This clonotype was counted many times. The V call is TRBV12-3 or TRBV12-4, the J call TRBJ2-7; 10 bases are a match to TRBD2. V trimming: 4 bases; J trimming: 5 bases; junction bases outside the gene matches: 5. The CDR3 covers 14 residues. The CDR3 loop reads CASSSSLAGDEQYF. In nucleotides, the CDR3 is TGTGCCAGCAGTTCGTCGCTAGCGGGAGACGAGCAGTACTTC.

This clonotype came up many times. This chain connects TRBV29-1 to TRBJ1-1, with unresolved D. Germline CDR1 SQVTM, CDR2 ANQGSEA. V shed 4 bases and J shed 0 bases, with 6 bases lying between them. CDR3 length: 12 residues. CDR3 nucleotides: TGCAGCGTTGTAAGATTGAACACTGAAGCTTTCTTT. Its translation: CSVVRLNTEAFF.

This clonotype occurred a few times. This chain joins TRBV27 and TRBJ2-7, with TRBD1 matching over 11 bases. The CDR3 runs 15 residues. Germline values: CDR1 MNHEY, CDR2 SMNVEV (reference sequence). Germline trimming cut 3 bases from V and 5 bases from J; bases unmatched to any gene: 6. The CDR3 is CASSLGQGVWNEQYF. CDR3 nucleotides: TGTGCCAGCAGTTTGGGACAGGGGGTGTGGAACGAGCAGTACTTC.

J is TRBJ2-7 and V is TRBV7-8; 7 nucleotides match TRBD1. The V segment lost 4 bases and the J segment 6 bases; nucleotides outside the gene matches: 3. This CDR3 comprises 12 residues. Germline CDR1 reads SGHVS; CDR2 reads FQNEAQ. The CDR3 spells CASSSNRGEQYF. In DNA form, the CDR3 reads TGTGCCAGCAGCTCCAACAGGGGCGAGCAGTACTTC.

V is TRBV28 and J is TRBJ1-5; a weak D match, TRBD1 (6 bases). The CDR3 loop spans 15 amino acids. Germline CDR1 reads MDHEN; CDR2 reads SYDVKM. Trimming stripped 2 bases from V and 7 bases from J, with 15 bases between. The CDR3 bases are TGTGCCAGCAGTTTAGCGGGGGGCGCCGGACAGCCCCAGCATTTT. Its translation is CASSLAGGAGQPQHF.

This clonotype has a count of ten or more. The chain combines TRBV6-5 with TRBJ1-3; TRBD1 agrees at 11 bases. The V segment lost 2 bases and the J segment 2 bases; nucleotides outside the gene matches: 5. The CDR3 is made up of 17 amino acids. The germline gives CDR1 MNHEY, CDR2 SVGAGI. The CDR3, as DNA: TGTGCCAGCAGTTACACAGGACAGGGGGCGACTGGAAACACCATATATTTT. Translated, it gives CASSYTGQGATGNTIYF.

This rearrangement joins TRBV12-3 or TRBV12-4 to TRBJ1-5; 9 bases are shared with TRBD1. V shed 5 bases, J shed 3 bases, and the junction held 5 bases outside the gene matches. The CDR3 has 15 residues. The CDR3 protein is CASSKQGAINQPQHF. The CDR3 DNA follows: TGTGCCAGCAGTAAACAGGGGGCGATCAATCAGCCCCAGCATTTT.

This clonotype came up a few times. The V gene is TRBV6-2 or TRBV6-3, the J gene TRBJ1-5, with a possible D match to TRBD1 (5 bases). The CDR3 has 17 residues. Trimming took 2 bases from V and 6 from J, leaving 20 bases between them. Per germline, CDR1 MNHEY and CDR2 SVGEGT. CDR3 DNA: TGTGCCAGCAGTTACGGGCAGGGTTTCGCTGAACGTCAGCCCCAGCATTTT. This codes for CASSYGQGFAERQPQHF.

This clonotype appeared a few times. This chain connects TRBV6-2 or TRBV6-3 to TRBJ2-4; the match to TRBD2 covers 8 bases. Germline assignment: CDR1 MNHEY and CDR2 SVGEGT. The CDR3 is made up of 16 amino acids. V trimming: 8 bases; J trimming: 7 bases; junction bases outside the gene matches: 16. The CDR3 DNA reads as TGTGCCAGCGGGGACTGGGAGACTAGCGTAAGGAACATTCAGTACTTC. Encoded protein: CASGDWETSVRNIQYF.